This T cell receptor beta chain was captured in a study of cytomegalovirus exposure and HLA in healthy donors. The overall study: Researchers found that roughly 80% of around 400 genotyped donors fell within the Caucasian-associated ancestry cluster.

There are 15 residues in the CDR3. Germline lookup yields CDR1 SGHDN and CDR2 FVKESK. The trim removed 3 bases at V and 10 bases at J, leaving 12 bases unmatched. PCR was performed using 60 Vbeta and 13 Jbeta primers. The assay was immunoSEQ multiplex PCR, and TCRdb's table has in-frame clones only and misses some. The sample lists some 130,000 clones, about 79% occurring once. While unrecorded immune exposures were likely, the donors were nominally healthy when sampled. This chain connects TRBV14 to TRBJ1-1, with 9 nucleotides matching TRBD1. Source material: PBMCs. The source is a man younger than 30 in good health and CMV-seronegative. The CDR3 DNA is TGTGCCAGCAGCCATATAAGGACAGGGGCCTTAGGAGCTTTCTTT. Translated, it gives CASSHIRTGALGAFF.